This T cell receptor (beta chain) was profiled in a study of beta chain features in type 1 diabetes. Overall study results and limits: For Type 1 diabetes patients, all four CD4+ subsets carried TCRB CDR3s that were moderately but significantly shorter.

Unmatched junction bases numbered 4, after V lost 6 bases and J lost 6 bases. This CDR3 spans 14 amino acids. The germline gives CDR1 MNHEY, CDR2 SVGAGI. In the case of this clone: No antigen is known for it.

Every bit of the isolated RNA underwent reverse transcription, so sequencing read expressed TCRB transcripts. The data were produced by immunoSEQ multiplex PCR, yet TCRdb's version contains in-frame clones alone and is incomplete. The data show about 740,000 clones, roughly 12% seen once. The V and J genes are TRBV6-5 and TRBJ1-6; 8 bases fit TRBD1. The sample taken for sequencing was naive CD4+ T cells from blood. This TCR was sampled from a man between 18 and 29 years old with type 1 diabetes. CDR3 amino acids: CASSSDRGNSPLHF. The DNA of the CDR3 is TGTGCCAGCAGCAGTGACAGGGGTAATTCACCCCTCCACTTT.